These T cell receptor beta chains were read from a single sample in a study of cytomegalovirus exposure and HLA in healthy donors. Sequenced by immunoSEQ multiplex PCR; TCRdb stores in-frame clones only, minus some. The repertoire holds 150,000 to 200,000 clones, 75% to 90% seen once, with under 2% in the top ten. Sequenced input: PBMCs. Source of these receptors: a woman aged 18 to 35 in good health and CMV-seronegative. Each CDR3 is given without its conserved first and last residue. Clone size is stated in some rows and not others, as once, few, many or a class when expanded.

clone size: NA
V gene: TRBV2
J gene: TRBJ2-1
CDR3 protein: ASSTFARNEQF

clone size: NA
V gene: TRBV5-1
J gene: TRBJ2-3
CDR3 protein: ASCRDSSTDTQY

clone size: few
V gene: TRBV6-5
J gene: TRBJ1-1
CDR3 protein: ASSYDRGNAEAF

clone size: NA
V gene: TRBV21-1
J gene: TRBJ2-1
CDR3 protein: ASSKESASRDRYNEQF

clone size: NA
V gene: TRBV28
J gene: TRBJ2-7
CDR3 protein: ASSRPWTSGAYEQY

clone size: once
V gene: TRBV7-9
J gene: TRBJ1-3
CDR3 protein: ASSSTGGGSGNTIY

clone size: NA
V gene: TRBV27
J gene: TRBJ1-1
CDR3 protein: ASSTRGSPDGAF

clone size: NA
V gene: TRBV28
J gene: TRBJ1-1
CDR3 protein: ASSPGTGKAEAF

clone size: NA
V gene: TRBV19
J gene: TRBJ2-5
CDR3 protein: ASSISGLAEKETQY

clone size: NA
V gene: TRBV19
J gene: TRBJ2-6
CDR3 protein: ASRDGGSGANVLT

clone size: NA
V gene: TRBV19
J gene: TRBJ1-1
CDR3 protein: ASSIRQMNTEAF

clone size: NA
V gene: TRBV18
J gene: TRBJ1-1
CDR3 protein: ASSLGQGPNTEAF

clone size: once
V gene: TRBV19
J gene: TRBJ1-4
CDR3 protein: ASSTETGSNEKLF

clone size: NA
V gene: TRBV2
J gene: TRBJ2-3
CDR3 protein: ASSSLSGLGADTQY

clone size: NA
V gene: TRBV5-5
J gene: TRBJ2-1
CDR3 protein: ASSTGTPYNEQF

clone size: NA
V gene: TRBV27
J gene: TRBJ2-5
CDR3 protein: ASSFLTGPQY

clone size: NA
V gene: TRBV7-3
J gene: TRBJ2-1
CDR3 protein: ASSLSSGIYNEQF

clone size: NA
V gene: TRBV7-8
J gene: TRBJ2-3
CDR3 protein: ASSWGRGGRPKLYSTDTQY

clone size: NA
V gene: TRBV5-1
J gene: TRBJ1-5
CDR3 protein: ASSFGSNQPQH

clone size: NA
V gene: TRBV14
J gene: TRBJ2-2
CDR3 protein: ASSQGPSGGGFTGELF

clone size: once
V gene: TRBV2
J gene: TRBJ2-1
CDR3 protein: ASKQESSYNEQF

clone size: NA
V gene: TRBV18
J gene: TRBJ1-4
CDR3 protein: ASSLSEQGKLF

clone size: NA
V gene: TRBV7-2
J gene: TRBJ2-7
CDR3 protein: ASSSQASSYEQY

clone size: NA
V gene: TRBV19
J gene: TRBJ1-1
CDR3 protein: ASSKQANTEAF

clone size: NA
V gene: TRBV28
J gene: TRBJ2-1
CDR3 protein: ASSLTGADEQF

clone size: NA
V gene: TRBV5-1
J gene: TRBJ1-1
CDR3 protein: ASSLQGDMNTEAF

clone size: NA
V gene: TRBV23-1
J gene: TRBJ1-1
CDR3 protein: ASSQMGQNTETF

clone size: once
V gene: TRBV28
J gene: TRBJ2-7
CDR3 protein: ASTLSPDRSYEQY

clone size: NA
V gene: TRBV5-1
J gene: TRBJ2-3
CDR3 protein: ASSPRDRGRPDTQY

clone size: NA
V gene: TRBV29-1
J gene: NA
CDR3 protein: SVEVTSGTYEQY

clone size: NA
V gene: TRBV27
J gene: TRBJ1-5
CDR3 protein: ANPQSGHFSNQPQH

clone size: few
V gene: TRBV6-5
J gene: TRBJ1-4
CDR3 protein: ASSYRTGSANEKLF

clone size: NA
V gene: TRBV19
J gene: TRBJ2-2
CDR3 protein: ASSIPSGSTGELF

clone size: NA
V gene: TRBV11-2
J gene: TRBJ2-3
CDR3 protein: ASSLDRGAGGADTQY

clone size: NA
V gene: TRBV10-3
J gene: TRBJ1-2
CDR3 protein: AISSGTPNYGYT

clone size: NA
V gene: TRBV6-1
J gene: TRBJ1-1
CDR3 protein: ASLNPGGREAF

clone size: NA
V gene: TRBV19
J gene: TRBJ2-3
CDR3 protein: ASSIRADTQY

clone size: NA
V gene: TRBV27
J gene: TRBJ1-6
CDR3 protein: ASSRHGNNSPLH

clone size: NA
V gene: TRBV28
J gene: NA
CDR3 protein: ASSWGGSEQY

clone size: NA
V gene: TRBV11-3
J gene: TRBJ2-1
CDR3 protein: ASSSRAMAGLYNEQF

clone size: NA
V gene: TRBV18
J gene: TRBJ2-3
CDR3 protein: ASSDLSDTQY

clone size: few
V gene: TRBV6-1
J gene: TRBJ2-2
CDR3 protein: ASSASPNTGELF

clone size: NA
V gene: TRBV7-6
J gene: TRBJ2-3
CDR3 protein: ASSRLLAGGEDTQY

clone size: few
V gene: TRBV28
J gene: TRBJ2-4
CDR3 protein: ASSTFRGLGNIQY

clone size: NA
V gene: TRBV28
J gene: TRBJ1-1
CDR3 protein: ASTPQGRAEAF

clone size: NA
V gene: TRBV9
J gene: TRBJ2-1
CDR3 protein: ASSVSLAGAAGNEQF

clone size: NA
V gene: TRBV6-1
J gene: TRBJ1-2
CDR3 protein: ASSEGDSHGYT

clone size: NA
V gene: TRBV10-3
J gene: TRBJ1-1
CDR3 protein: AAQGRNTEAF

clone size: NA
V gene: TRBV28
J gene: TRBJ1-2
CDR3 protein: ASSLKGQGQKGYT

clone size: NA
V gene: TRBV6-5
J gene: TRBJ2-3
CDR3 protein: ASTQGFSTDTQY

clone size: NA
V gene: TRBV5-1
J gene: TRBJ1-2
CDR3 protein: ASSPPDREGYGYT

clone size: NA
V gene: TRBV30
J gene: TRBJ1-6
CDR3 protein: AWRPPPGIGYSPLH